This record looks at one TCR beta chain sequence and its context. The antigen is not known. The assay was immunoSEQ multiplex PCR, and TCRdb's table has in-frame clones only and misses some. This sample yields some 98,000 clones, of which over 75% are seen a single time; about 14% belongs to the top ten. This CDR3 spans 16 amino acids. Germline values: CDR1 SGHRS, CDR2 YFSETQ. Between the trimmed V and J ends, which lost 3 bases and 1 base, there was a span of 16 bases. These data originate in a study of T cell responses to AZD1222 COVID-19 vaccine. As for the study in general: The analysis combined second doses at about 4 or about 12 weeks.

Points from the study as a whole: Donors, mostly white British, included more females; clonal diversity was possibly underestimated. Seropositive AZD1222 recipients at baseline numbered only 5 to 7. Repertoire collection took place solely once the T cell response had peaked.

The chain recombines TRBV5-1 with TRBJ2-5; a weak D match, TRBD2 (6 bases). The sequenced sample was peripheral blood, obtained on day 0 of AZD1222 vaccination. This sequence was found in an adult in good health. CDR3 in amino acids: CASSWAGGALQETQYF. In DNA form, the CDR3 reads TGCGCCAGCAGCTGGGCCGGCGGGGCACTCCAAGAGACCCAGTACTTC.